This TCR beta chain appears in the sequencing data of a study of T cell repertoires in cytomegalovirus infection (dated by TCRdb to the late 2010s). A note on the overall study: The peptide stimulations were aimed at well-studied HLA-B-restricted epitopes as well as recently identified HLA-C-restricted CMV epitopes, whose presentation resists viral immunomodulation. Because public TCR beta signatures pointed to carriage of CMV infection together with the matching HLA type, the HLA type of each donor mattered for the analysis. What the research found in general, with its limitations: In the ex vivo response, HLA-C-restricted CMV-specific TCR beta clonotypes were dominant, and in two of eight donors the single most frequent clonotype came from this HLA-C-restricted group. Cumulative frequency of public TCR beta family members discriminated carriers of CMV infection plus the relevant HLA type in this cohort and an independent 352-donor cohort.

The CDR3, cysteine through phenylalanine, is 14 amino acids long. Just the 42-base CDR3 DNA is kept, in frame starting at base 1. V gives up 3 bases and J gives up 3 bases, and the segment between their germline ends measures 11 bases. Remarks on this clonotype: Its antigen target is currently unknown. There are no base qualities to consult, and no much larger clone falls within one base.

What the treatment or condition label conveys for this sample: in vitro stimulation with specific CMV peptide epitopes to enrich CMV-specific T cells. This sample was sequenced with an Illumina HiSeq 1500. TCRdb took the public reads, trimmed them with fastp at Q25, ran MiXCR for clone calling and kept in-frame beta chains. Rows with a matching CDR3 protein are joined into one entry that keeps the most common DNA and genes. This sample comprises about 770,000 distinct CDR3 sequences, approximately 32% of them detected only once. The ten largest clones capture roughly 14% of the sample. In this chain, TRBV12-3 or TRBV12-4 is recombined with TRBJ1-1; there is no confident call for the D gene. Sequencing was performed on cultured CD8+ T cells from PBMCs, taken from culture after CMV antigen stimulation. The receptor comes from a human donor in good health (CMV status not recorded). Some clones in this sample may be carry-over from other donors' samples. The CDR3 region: CASSFLLRDTEAFF. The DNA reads TGTGCCAGCAGTTTTCTTCTTCGGGACACTGAAGCTTTCTTT.